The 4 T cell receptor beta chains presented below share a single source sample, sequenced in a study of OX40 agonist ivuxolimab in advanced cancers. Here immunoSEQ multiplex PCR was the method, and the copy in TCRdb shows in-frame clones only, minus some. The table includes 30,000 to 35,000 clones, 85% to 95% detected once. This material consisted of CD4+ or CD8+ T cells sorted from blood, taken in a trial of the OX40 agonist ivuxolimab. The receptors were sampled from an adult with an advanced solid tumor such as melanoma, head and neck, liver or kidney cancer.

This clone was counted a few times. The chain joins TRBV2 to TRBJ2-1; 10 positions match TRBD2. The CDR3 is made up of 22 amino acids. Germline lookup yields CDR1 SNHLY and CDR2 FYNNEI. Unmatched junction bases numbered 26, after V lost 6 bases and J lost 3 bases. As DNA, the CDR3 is TGTGCCAGCAGAGTGGGCACTAGCGGGGATAGCTTCAAAGCGCGCGACTACAATGAGCAGTTCTTC. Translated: CASRVGTSGDSFKARDYNEQFF.

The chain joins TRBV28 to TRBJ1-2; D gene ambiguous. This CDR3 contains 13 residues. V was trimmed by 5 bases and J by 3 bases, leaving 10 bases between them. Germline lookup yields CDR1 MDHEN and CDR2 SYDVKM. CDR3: CASSADSYYGYTF. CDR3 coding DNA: TGTGCCAGCAGTGCGGACTCTTACTATGGCTACACCTTC.

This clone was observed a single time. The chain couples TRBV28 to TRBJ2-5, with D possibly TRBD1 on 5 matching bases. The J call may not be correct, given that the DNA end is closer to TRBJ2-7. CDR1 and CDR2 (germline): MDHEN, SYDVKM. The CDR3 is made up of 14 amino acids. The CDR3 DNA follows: TGTGCCAGCAGTCAAGGGGCTACCTCCTACGAGCAGTACTTC. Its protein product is CASSQGATSYEQYF.

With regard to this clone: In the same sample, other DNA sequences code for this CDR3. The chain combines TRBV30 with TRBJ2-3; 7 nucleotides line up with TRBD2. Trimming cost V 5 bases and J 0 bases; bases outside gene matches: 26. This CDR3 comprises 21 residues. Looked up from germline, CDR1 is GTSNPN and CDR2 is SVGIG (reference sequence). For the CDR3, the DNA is TGTGCCTGGCGTGGCACGGGGACGGGGGAGGGCCTCTACTTCAGCACAGATACGCAGTATTTT. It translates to CAWRGTGTGEGLYFSTDTQYF.